Below are 5 T cell receptor beta chains sequenced from a single sample in a study of Ad26.COV2.S vaccination and SARS-CoV-2 variants. Regarding treatment: about 20 received Ad26.COV2.S at low or high dose, single or two shots; roughly five received placebo; per-sample allocation not given. Samples came from day 63 after the first vaccine or placebo injection. The protocol was immunoSEQ multiplex PCR, while the TCRdb copy is restricted to in-frame clones and leaves out a portion. Among about 350,000 clones listed, 70% to 90% were seen once. The sample consisted of peripheral blood, taken in a trial of Ad26.COV2.S vaccine versus placebo. Receptors originate from a person between 18 and 60 years old who received the Ad26.COV2.S COVID-19 vaccine or a placebo.

The chain combines TRBV5-1 with TRBJ1-6; possible D gene TRBD1, 6 bases. This CDR3 comprises 16 residues. V was pared by 1 base and J by 2 bases, with 10 bases between. The germline CDR1 and CDR2 sequences are SGHRS and YFSETQ. CDR3 loop: CASSLTGAPYNSPLHF. In nucleotides, the CDR3 is TGCGCCAGCAGCTTGACGGGGGCGCCCTATAATTCACCCCTCCACTTT.

The chain uses TRBV2 and TRBJ2-7, with D tentatively TRBD1 (6 bases). This CDR3 contains 13 residues. Germline-derived CDR1 and CDR2 are SNHLY and FYNNEI. Trimming stripped 5 bases from V and 7 bases from J, with 15 bases between. The CDR3 spells CASSPNRAGEQYF. Written as DNA, the CDR3 is TGTGCCAGCAGTCCAAACAGGGCTGGAGAGCAGTACTTC.

This clone appeared a single time. This chain uses TRBV2 with TRBJ1-1, with TRBD1 identical over 10 bases. V trimming: 6 bases; J trimming: 10 bases; junction bases outside the gene matches: 8. The CDR3 extends over 13 amino acids. Germline V CDR1 and CDR2: SNHLY, FYNNEI. The CDR3 nucleotides read TGTGCCAGCAGGCCGGGACAGGGGAGGGGAGCTTTCTTT. Residues: CASRPGQGRGAFF. Using reference TRBV2 and TRBJ1-1 for the parts outside the CDR3, the full variable domain is EPEVTQTPSHQVTQMGQEVILRCVPISNHLYFYWYRQILGQKVEFLVSFYNNEISEKSEIFDDQFSVERPDGSNFTLKIRSTKLEDSAMYFCASRPGQGRGAFFGQGTRLTVV.

This chain connects TRBV13 to TRBJ1-1; no clear D gene. The CDR3 has 13 amino acids. Per the germline V gene, CDR1 is PRHDT and CDR2 is FYEKMQ (reference sequence). Trimming took off 4 bases at V and 2 bases at J, with 8 bases between the two ends. The CDR3 spells CASSSDTNTEAFF. The DNA for the CDR3 is TGTGCCAGCAGCTCAGATACAAACACTGAAGCTTTCTTT.

In this sample, this clone turned up a few times. The V call is TRBV6-4, the J call TRBJ2-2; D uncertain. V gave up 4 bases and J gave up 0 bases, with 3 bases separating them. The CDR3 sequence is 13 residues long. The germline CDR1 and CDR2 sequences are MRHNA and SNTAGT. For the CDR3, the DNA is TGTGCCAGCAGTGCCACGAACACCGGGGAGCTGTTTTTT. Translating gives CASSATNTGELFF.